This T cell receptor (beta chain) derives from a study of cytomegalovirus exposure and HLA in healthy donors (dated by TCRdb to 2015 to 2018). General notes on the study: An earlier analysis of about 530 of the donors reported 276 Gb of sequence data and about 120 million unique TCR beta sequences obtained from 180 million or so T cells. Of the roughly 400 genotyped donors, roughly 85% fell in the genetic ancestry cluster associated with self-reported Caucasian donors. Every discovery cohort repertoire had been produced on one sequencing platform. An early release that covered around 590 HLA-typed donors contained approximately 320 gigabases of sequencing data and tens of millions of unique TCR sequences. Across 300 to 500 genotyped donors of the cohort, an average of about 200,000 unique TCR beta nucleotide sequences per donor were sequenced, and around 20% of those sequences were non-productive. Alongside the repertoire data, information on donor age, sex, ethnicity and CMV serostatus was compiled. In a later genetic analysis, genome-wide SNP genotypes for 398 of the 666 donors were used, and that subset was treated as a discovery cohort. The number of donors typed differed by locus, with about 629-640 for A, B, C, DRB1 and DQB1, 522 for DQA1, 600 to 610 for DPA1, and approximately 470 for DPB1. Along with the roughly 700-subject first cohort, a separate validation cohort of some 130 different subjects was used. In an earlier analysis of about 590 of the donors, high-throughput TCR beta sequencing was used to judge whether each TCR beta V gene segment behaved as functional or pseudogenic. High-throughput TCR immunosequencing, statistical association of individual TCRs with disease status, and machine learning were combined to predict cytomegalovirus infection status. HLA typing covered class I and class II loci at four-digit resolution. The study profiled the T cell repertoires of under 850 subjects by immunosequencing and related them to cytomegalovirus serostatus. Four or five DR-DQ haplotypes were handled as single units for association and clustering, since linkage in the cohort was strong. Rather than using new phenotypic data, the later analysis identified candidate immune exposures from TCR beta sequences and from how often those sequences occurred across donors. A later analysis re-examined previously published TCR beta repertoires from 600 to 700 donors and added high-resolution HLA genotyping to investigate patterns of TCR occurrence. The study aimed to test whether signatures of past pathogen exposure could be identified by cataloging public T cell receptors. Broad study findings and their caveats: The classifier was reported to diagnose cytomegalovirus status with high specificity and sensitivity in both the original cohort and the validation cohort. According to a later analysis, TCR association rates differed among HLA loci, with DRB1 alleles showing the most associated TCRs and HLA-C alleles showing the fewest. Because HLA typing was unavailable for some donors at each locus, only the typed subset was used in association tests. While some public TCRs were present in many individuals, most TCR sequences turned up only very rarely across donors. It was suggested by the authors that the approach could potentially be generalized to other disease states and immunological phenotypes. Approximately 16 rarely observed V segments, including chromosome 9 orphons, were excluded from the earlier analysis of some 590 of the donors because counts were too low. In this cohort, only TCR beta chains were sequenced, and detectable features were limited by the absence of alpha or paired-chain data. When HLA alleles, especially DR and DQ, strongly co-occurred, TCR associations were difficult to assign to individual alleles. According to a later genetic analysis, donors in an Asian-associated ancestry cluster had fewer N-insertions in productive TCRs than the approximately 630-donor mean. A group of highly shared sequence variants was considered likely to be a technical artifact of the sequencing pipeline. The study gave a list of under 200 TCR beta chains associated with cytomegalovirus. Immune exposure information for the cohort was limited to CMV serostatus. In vitro tests confirmed that a few of the cytomegalovirus-associated TCR beta chains recognize cytomegalovirus antigens. The presence/absence analyses assumed that sequencing depth was roughly uniform across donors, and that assumption may not be true. A later analysis found that HLA-associated TCR beta chains were more clonally expanded and had lower generation probabilities than equally common non-associated chains. In an earlier analysis of around 600 of the donors, most TCR beta V segments were observed in productive rearrangements about 87% or about 30% of the time, broadly matching IMGT annotations. A further reported finding was that TCR beta sequences accurately predicted the HLA-A and HLA-B alleles for most subjects in the first cohort. Some IMGT-functional V segments, including TRBV6-2 and TRBV6-3, could not be told apart with the 87-base-pair reads, so those segments were excluded. A later analysis reported that several top co-occurrence clusters appeared linked to parvovirus B19, influenza, CMV and Epstein-Barr virus. An association between a missense DCLRE1C variant and V-gene and J-gene trimming of TCR beta chains was found in a later genetic analysis and replicated in an independent cohort. Linkage disequilibrium might explain the correlated functional status among segregating V segments, but an unknown experimental factor could not be ruled out. In a later analysis, 16,951 TCR beta sequences were associated with specific HLA alleles at a false discovery rate of 0.05. In a later analysis, most CMV-associated TCR beta chains were found to appear HLA-restricted, with HLA associations seemingly driven largely by CMV exposure.

Ends trimmed: V by 1 base, J by 6 bases; bases unmatched to a gene: 1. The CDR3 contains 13 residues, cysteine and phenylalanine counted. Only the CDR3 portion is preserved as DNA: 39 bases, with reading frame beginning at the first base. For CDR1 and CDR2, the germline V gene lists SGHRS and YFSETQ. With regard to this clone: It has no known antigen specificity. It has no much larger one-base neighbor in the sample; base qualities were not kept.

Libraries were built with the immunoSEQ multiplex PCR assay. The multiplex PCR relied on a mix of 60 forward primers for TCR Vbeta segments and 13 reverse primers for TCR Jbeta segments. A multiplex PCR assay on genomic DNA amplified the CDR3 region of rearranged TCR beta genes. The Illumina HiSeq System was used to sequence the amplified TCR beta libraries as 87-base-pair reads. The authors processed their data as follows. A later analysis tallied roughly 78 million unique TCR beta chains across the approximately 670 repertoires, and approximately 11 million of those chains were shared by two or more donors. Raw reads were error-corrected and collapsed into unique sequences by a nearest-neighbor algorithm in which closely related sequences were merged to remove PCR and sequencing errors. To assign V, D and J gene segments, CDR3 sequences were aligned to IMGT reference sequences. For a sequence to be retained, a match of at least six nucleotides was required to both a V gene segment and a J gene segment. Rearrangements were called productive when the CDR3 lacked stop codons and stayed in frame with V and J; all others were non-productive. CDR3 was defined according to IMGT convention as the region running from the second conserved V-encoded cysteine to the conserved J-encoded phenylalanine. In an earlier analysis of around 600 of the donors, sequences lacking an unambiguous match to a single V gene segment were excluded. In an earlier analysis of 450 to 750 of the donors, a V segment was called functional when productive rearrangements were above 56.7%, and segregating when the standard deviation between donors exceeded 5%. A statistical classification framework was built for diagnosing cytomegalovirus status from the catalog of TCR beta chain sequences. In a later analysis, TCR nucleotide sequences were compared against IMGT/GENE-DB human TR gene sequences so that V and J genes could be assigned. Using the TCRdist pipeline, a later analysis assigned CDR3 sequences along with most-parsimonious VDJ recombination scenarios. In a later analysis, each TCR beta chain was defined by its CDR3 amino acid sequence together with its V-gene family, and reads without a unique V-gene family were excluded. To address suspected cross-contamination and a sequencing artifact, a later analysis removed some 620 highly shared, low-generation-probability nucleotide sequences. In a later analysis, a clonal expansion index for each public chain was calculated from normalized within-repertoire ranks of inferred template counts. Generation probabilities in a later analysis came from a VDJ recombination model fitted to out-of-frame rearrangements, and those results were checked against IGoR. Hypergeometric tests were used in a later analysis to score TCR-TCR, TCR-HLA and TCR-CMV co-occurrence, with a repertoire-size bias correction applied to the TCR pairs. A later analysis estimated false discovery rates by permuting HLA or CMV assignments 20 times. In a later analysis, co-occurring TCRs were grouped with DBSCAN, and TCRdist sequence similarity was added when clustering was performed within HLA-allele-positive subsets. For co-occurrence clustering, repertoires with fewer than 30,000 or more than 120,000 public chains were excluded, along with several repertoires with anomalous nucleotide sharing. TCRdb limited this immuneACCESS table to in-frame rearrangements with V and J called. A share of clones is missing; checked studies link under half to unresolved V genes, and the rest is unexplained. V, J and clone size are those of that table, while D and trimming were read from the DNA. The sample table holds 200,000 to 250,000 clones, of which 70% to 80% were seen once. The ten largest clonotypes hold roughly 3% of the sample.

The cohort consisted of 600 or so healthy bone marrow donors. All cohort members were sampled while nominally healthy, although unrecorded immune exposures were likely present. The donor was CMV seronegative and was included in the group of under 450 seronegative cohort members. Every donor gave a peripheral blood sample, and the peripheral blood mononuclear cells from that sample were used for TCR beta sequencing. Genomic DNA extraction from the blood cell samples was performed with the Qiagen DNeasy Blood Extraction Kit. The source is a woman aged 25 to 39 in good health and CMV-seronegative. The rearrangement joined TRBV5-1 to TRBJ2-7, and TRBD2 matches 10 of the central bases. The material sequenced was PBMCs. The CDR3 reads as follows: CASSLSGRAEQYF. The nucleotides are TGCGCCAGCAGCTTGAGCGGGAGGGCCGAGCAGTACTTC.